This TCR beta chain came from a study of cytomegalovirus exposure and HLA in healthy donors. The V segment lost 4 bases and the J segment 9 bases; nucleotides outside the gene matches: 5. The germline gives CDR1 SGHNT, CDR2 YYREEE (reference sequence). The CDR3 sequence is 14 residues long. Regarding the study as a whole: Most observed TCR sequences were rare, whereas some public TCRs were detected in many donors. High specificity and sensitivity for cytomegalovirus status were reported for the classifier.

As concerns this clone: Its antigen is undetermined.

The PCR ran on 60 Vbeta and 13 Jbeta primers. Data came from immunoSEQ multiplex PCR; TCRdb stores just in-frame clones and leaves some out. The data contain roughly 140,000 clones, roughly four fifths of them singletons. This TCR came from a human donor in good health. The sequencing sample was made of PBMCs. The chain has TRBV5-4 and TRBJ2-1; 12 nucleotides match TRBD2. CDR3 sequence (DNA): TGTGCCAGCAGCAGGACTAGCGGGATAGTTGAGCAGTTCTTC. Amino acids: CASSRTSGIVEQFF. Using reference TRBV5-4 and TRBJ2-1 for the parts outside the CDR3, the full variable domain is ETGVTQSPTHLIKTRGQQVTLRCSSQSGHNTVSWYQQALGQGPQFIFQYYREEENGRGNFPPRFSGLQFPNYSSELNVNALELDDSALYLCASSRTSGIVEQFFGPGTRLTVL.